What follows are 21 T cell receptor beta chains derived from one specimen sequenced in a study of blood T cells in healthy people across ages. With a J-beta primer mix and a sample-barcoded 5' primer, a second PCR ran about 7 to 11 cycles. TCRdb called the 5' RACE reads again in MiXCR, with one record for every CDR3 protein. The data show about 940,000 distinct CDR3 sequences, around 48% seen once. The specimen was blood. These receptors came from a man younger than 45 in good health.

This clonotype has more than one count but fewer than ten. The chain joins TRBV3-1 to TRBJ2-3; perhaps TRBD2 as D (6 bases). The CDR3 runs 16 residues. In germline, CDR1 is LGHDT, CDR2 YNNKEL (reference sequence). Trimming took 4 bases from V and 2 from J, leaving 16 bases between them. CDR3 sequence reads: CASSLLSGGATDTQYF. DNA for the CDR3: TGTGCCAGCAGCCTCCTTAGCGGCGGAGCCACAGATACGCAGTATTTT.

The V call is TRBV27, the J call TRBJ2-7; weak D call: TRBD2 (6 bases). CDR1 MNHEY and CDR2 SMNVEV come from the germline V gene (reference sequence). Trimming removed 6 bases from V and 3 bases from J, with 15 bases in between. The CDR3 extends over 14 amino acids. CDR3 protein: CASRGGLRLYEQYF. CDR3 coding DNA: TGTGCCAGCAGGGGGGGACTTCGACTCTACGAGCAGTACTTC.

This chain uses TRBV27 with TRBJ2-5, with D hard to call. The DNA end lines up better with TRBJ2-7; the J call may be wrong. The CDR3 runs to 14 residues. CDR1 MNHEY and CDR2 SMNVEV come from the germline V gene (reference sequence). CDR3 nucleotides: TGTGCCAGCAGTTTCCTTGGCGGACGCCACGAGCAGTACTTC. It specifies CASSFLGGRHEQYF.

The chain is built from TRBV28 and TRBJ2-3; 9 bases align to TRBD2. The CDR3 length is 15 residues. CDR1 and CDR2 from the germline V gene are MDHEN and SYDVKM. Trimming at V came to 4 bases and at J to 3 bases, leaving 5 bases not matched to a gene. The CDR3 region has the DNA TGTGCCAGCAGTTCCCTGCTAGCGGGAACAGATACGCAGTATTTT. This translates into CASSSLLAGTDTQYF.

This clonotype was recorded at least ten times. The gene calls are TRBV3-1 and TRBJ2-7, with a weak D call TRBD1 (6 bases). V was clipped by 1 base and J by 9 bases, with 13 bases between them. Germline V gene sequence: CDR1 LGHDT, CDR2 YNNKEL (reference sequence). This CDR3 region has 13 residues. Here the CDR3 DNA reads TGTGCCAGCAGCCAAGGGACAGCTTGCGGGCAGTACTTC. Encoded protein: CASSQGTACGQYF.

The rearrangement joins TRBV7-2 to TRBJ1-6; unclear D gene. This CDR3 has 15 amino acids. The V end lost 0 bases, the J end lost 12 bases, and 15 bases lay between the germline ends. The germline CDR1 and CDR2 sequences are SGHTA and FQGNSA. The CDR3 sequence is CASSLARGGTGPLHF. CDR3 sequence (DNA): TGTGCCAGCAGCTTAGCGCGGGGAGGCACCGGACCCCTCCACTTT.

This chain joins TRBV28 and TRBJ1-6, with D perhaps matching TRBD1 (5 bases). Between the trimmed V and J ends, which lost 8 bases and 9 bases, there was a span of 14 bases. Germline V gene sequence: CDR1 MDHEN, CDR2 SYDVKM. The CDR3 covers 13 residues. The CDR3 sequence is CASVGSGGSPLHF. The CDR3 DNA is TGTGCCAGCGTTGGCTCTGGGGGTTCACCCCTCCACTTT. The variable domain in full, completed from reference TRBV28 and TRBJ1-6, reads DVKVTQSSRYLVKRTGEKVFLECVQDMDHENMFWYRQDPGLGLRLIYFSYDVKMKEKGDIPEGYSVSREKKERFSLILESASTNQTSMYLCASVGSGGSPLHFGNGTRLTVT.

In DNA form, the CDR3 reads TGTGCCTGGAGTGCCAGGGGTAGCGGCTATAATTCACCCCTCCACTTT. Protein sequence: CAWSARGSGYNSPLHF. The genes are TRBV30 and TRBJ1-6, with D perhaps TRBD1 (6 bases). Germline assignment: CDR1 GTSNPN and CDR2 SVGIG (reference sequence). V was clipped by 1 base and J by 3 bases, with 13 bases between them. This CDR3 contains 16 residues.

The table lists this clonotype with a few counts. The chain carries TRBV6-5 and TRBJ2-1; 9 positions match TRBD2. V trimming: 2 bases; J trimming: 1 base; junction bases outside the gene matches: 0. The CDR3 has 15 amino acids. CDR1 and CDR2 from the germline V gene are MNHEY and SVGAGI. The CDR3 sequence: CASSYAGGSYNEQFF. CDR3 DNA: TGTGCCAGCAGTTACGCGGGGGGGTCCTACAATGAGCAGTTCTTC.

This chain joins TRBV28 and TRBJ2-7, with no clear D. Trimming pared 8 bases from V and 2 bases from J, leaving 13 bases between. Germline V gene sequence: CDR1 MDHEN, CDR2 SYDVKM. The CDR3 loop spans 13 amino acids. The CDR3 loop reads CASGQWKPYEQYF. In DNA form, the CDR3 reads TGTGCCAGCGGCCAGTGGAAGCCCTACGAGCAGTACTTC.

This clonotype was recorded a few times. This chain connects TRBV7-9 to TRBJ1-2; D may be TRBD1 (6 bases). With 5 bases removed from V and 2 bases from J, the gap between germline ends came to 9 bases. This CDR3 is built from 13 residues. In germline, CDR1 is SEHNR, CDR2 FQNEAQ (reference sequence). Here the CDR3 reads CASSHGQNYGYTF. As DNA, the CDR3 is TGTGCCAGCAGCCACGGACAGAACTATGGCTACACCTTC.

This clonotype was observed a few times. The chain combines TRBV27 with TRBJ2-3; maybe TRBD2 (6 bases). The CDR3 is 14 residues long. Germline V lookup: CDR1 MNHEY, CDR2 SMNVEV (reference sequence). Deletions cut 8 bases from V and 2 bases from J, with 14 bases between. The CDR3 sequence is CASGLRGITDTQYF. The CDR3 region has the DNA TGTGCCAGCGGATTACGGGGGATCACAGATACGCAGTATTTT.

The V and J genes are TRBV20-1 and TRBJ1-1, with 9 bases identical to TRBD1. CDR1 is DFQATT, CDR2 SNEGSKA, per germline (reference sequence). CDR3 length equals 15 residues. Trimming cost V 6 bases and J 3 bases; bases outside gene matches: 11. The CDR3 nucleotides read TGCAGTGCCGAAGATCGGAGGACAGGGGACACTGAAGCTTTCTTT. Its protein is CSAEDRRTGDTEAFF.

V gene TRBV21-1 combines with J gene TRBJ2-1; no DNA check was done on the table's D call, TRBD1. TRBV21-1 is listed as a pseudogene. The CDR3 extends over 15 amino acids. The CDR3 protein is CASSNSIPGDNEQFF. The CDR3 region has the DNA TGTGCCAGCAGCAATTCTATTCCAGGGGACAATGAGCAGTTCTTC.

V is TRBV4-3 and J is TRBJ1-2; a possible D gene is TRBD1 (5 bases). Trimming left V 1 base short and J 0 bases short, with 18 bases between. Germline V CDR1 and CDR2: LGHNA, YSLEER. The CDR3 is made up of 18 amino acids. DNA of the CDR3: TGCGCCAGCAGCCAAGTAAACCGGGGGGTCCACTCTAACTATGGCTACACCTTC. Protein product: CASSQVNRGVHSNYGYTF.

The chain employs TRBV5-1 and TRBJ2-3; D call uncertain. CDR1 is SGHRS, CDR2 YFSETQ, per germline. The CDR3 runs 12 residues. V dropped 4 bases and J dropped 4 bases, with 7 bases sitting between them. This CDR3 reads CASSTWSDTQYF. CDR3 nucleotides: TGCGCCAGCAGCACCTGGTCAGATACGCAGTATTTT.

The chain is built from TRBV10-3 and TRBJ2-5; 12 positions agree with TRBD2. With 6 bases clipped from V and 5 bases from J, the junction kept 7 bases outside the gene matches. This CDR3 contains 15 residues. Germline assignment: CDR1 ENHRY and CDR2 SYGVKD. CDR3 sequence reads: CAISKTSGGDETQYF. The CDR3 DNA sequence: TGTGCCATCAGCAAGACTAGCGGGGGCGACGAGACCCAGTACTTC.

This clonotype appeared a single time. The chain employs TRBV4-2 and TRBJ2-7; a possible D gene is TRBD2 (5 bases). The CDR3 spans 13 residues. V was trimmed by 3 bases and J by 5 bases, leaving 11 bases between them. Germline assignment: CDR1 LGHNA and CDR2 YNFKEQ. Here the CDR3 DNA reads TGTGCCAGCAGCCAGACTACCACGGACGAGCAGTACTTC. As protein: CASSQTTTDEQYF.

The chain employs TRBV18 and TRBJ2-1; D remains ambiguous. The CDR3 has 12 amino acids. Germline V gives CDR1 KGHSH, CDR2 LQKENI. V shed 2 bases and J shed 9 bases, with 8 bases lying between them. The CDR3 here is CASSPYNSEQFF. CDR3 in DNA: TGTGCCAGCTCACCATATAACAGTGAGCAGTTCTTC. Filled out from reference TRBV18 and TRBJ2-1, the complete variable domain reads NAGVMQNPRHLVRRRGQEARLRCSPMKGHSHVYWYRQLPEEGLKFMVYLQKENIIDESGMPKERFSAEFPKEGPSILRIQQVVRGDSAAYFCASSPYNSEQFFGPGTRLTVL.

This chain joins TRBV12-3 or TRBV12-4 and TRBJ2-5, with 13 positions matching TRBD2. The junction had 11 bases not matched to a gene; V was cut back by 5 bases and J by 5 bases. The CDR3 is made up of 17 amino acids. The CDR3 DNA reads as TGTGCCAGCAGTCCCTCTGGGACTAGCGGGGTACGGGAGACCCAGTACTTC. It is translated as CASSPSGTSGVRETQYF.

The rearrangement joins TRBV2 to TRBJ2-7; 10 bases are a match to TRBD2. Germline trimming cut 4 bases from V and 9 bases from J; bases unmatched to any gene: 9. CDR3 length equals 14 residues. The germline CDR1 and CDR2 sequences are SNHLY and FYNNEI. In DNA, the CDR3 is TGTGCCAGCAGTGGAACTAGCGGGGCCGGAAGGCAGTACTTC. Residues: CASSGTSGAGRQYF.